This T cell receptor beta chain stems from a study of blood T cell repertoires in COVID-19 (TCRdb year 2020). Describing the broader study: Samples from collaborators originated in the United States, Italy and Spain and spanned both the acute and convalescent phases of COVID-19. The prospective study material was composed of cDNA or gDNA derived from T cells, B-cell-depleted T cells, or PBMCs. The dataset comprised deeply sampled blood TCRbeta repertoires from subjects exposed to, actively infected with, or recovered from COVID-19. The repertoires were released in a freely available public database meant as a resource for research on the immune response to SARS-CoV-2. Samples were obtained from the ongoing ImmuneRACE study (first 160 participants) and from 950 to 1,500 subjects provided by 6 global collaborators. Sample metadata almost always included a de-identified subject ID, COVID-19 status, age in years and sex. HLA class I and class II types, where available, came from metadata supplied by the sample provider rather than from assay-based typing.

Reading from cysteine to phenylalanine, the CDR3 counts 18 amino acids. Here the CDR3 DNA is all that survives: 54 bases in frame from base 1. Unmatched junction bases come to 15, with V trimmed by 0 bases and J by 9 bases. The CDR1 and CDR2 encoded by the germline V gene (reference sequence) are PRHDT and FYEKMQ. For this clone: Its antigen specificity is not known. The input lacks base qualities; no much larger clone sits a single base away.

Each collaborating institution followed its own protocols to collect whole blood in K2EDTA tubes. Collaborator samples were shipped for TCRbeta analysis as frozen whole blood, isolated PBMCs, or DNA extracted from either sample type. TCRbeta CDR3 regions were amplified from genomic DNA by means of the immunoSEQ Assay, a bias-controlled multiplex PCR. Turning to the authors' computational methods: The number of nucleated cells in each sample was estimated from the amplification of reference gene primers within the assay. To quantify the absolute abundance of each unique TCRbeta CDR3 rearrangement, sequence reads were collapsed and filtered. For each sample, productive Simpson clonality was calculated by taking the square root of Simpson's diversity index across productive rearrangements. The immuneACCESS repertoire file appears here via TCRdb, limited to in-frame rearrangements. These files lack a portion of the clones; in checked studies, under half of the deficit traces to unresolved V genes, and the cause of the others is not known. V, J and clone size are those of that table, while D and trimming were read from the DNA. This sample holds under 300,000 clones; approximately 88% were observed only once. The top ten clonotypes cover roughly 2.2% of the sample.

Paper-wide results and their limitations: How much clinical and demographic metadata was included differed by source and by participant, and the metadata was provided uncurated.

The sequenced material came from peripheral blood. This receptor was identified in a man aged 50-60 years with acute or convalescent COVID-19. The V and J segments used are TRBV13 and TRBJ2-1, with 9 central nucleotides matching TRBD2. The nucleotide sequence reads TGTGCCAGCAGCTTAGGAGCTAGCGGGGCGCAGGAAGGGGGTGAGCAGTTCTTC. It is translated as CASSLGASGAQEGGEQFF.